This T cell receptor (beta chain) is from a study of cytomegalovirus exposure and HLA in healthy donors. Study conclusions and caveats: There was a cluster of highly shared sequence variants that was likely a sequencing artifact. TRBV6-2, TRBV6-3 and some other V segments were excluded as indistinguishable. A later analysis revealed that TCR association rates differed between HLA loci, peaking at DRB1 and bottoming out at HLA-C. Generally TCR sequences proved uncommon, though certain public TCRs appeared in numerous donors.

PCR employed 60 Vbeta and 13 Jbeta primers. Produced via immunoSEQ multiplex PCR; TCRdb's table is partial and in-frame only. The table shows about 150,000 clones, with less than 80% occurring only once. As for this clone: Its antigen is currently unknown.

The V and J ends lost 4 bases and 3 bases respectively, with 9 bases between them. This CDR3 comprises 13 residues. CDR1 is MGHRA, CDR2 YSYEKL, per germline. The sample comprised PBMCs. The TCR originated in a man aged 45 to 65 in good health and CMV-seropositive. The chain is built from TRBV4-1 and TRBJ1-1; no clear D. The CDR3, as DNA: TGCGCCAGCAGCCGATTGAGGGACACTGAAGCTTTCTTT. Translating gives CASSRLRDTEAFF.